The 13 T cell receptor beta chains below were found in one sample sequenced in a study of CD8 T cells in ankylosing spondylitis. TCRdb independently ran MiXCR on the 5' RACE reads; one entry per CDR3 protein. The data show about 44,000 distinct CDR3 sequences, around 10% seen once. The sequenced sample consisted of blood, either unsorted or a sorted T cell fraction (not recorded which). These receptors were taken from a male donor with ankylosing spondylitis or in good health (not recorded which).

This clonotype was observed at least ten times. The gene calls are TRBV5-1 and TRBJ2-3; the D gene could be TRBD1 or TRBD2 (5 bases each). From germline, CDR1 is SGHRS and CDR2 YFSETQ. V was trimmed by 3 bases and J by 4 bases, leaving 15 bases between them. This CDR3 contains 15 residues. CDR3 region: CASSSGASGPDTQYF. The CDR3 bases are TGCGCCAGCAGCTCCGGGGCTAGTGGGCCAGATACGCAGTATTTT.

This clonotype was recorded many times. The genes are TRBV21-1 and TRBJ2-7; the DNA was not compared with TRBD1, the D call given in the table. TRBV21-1 is designated a pseudogene. The CDR3 extends over 12 amino acids. The CDR3 here is CASSRPSYEQYF. CDR3 nucleotide sequence: TGTGCCAGCAGCCGCCCCTCCTACGAGCAGTACTTC.

There are many counts of this clonotype. This chain uses TRBV5-1 with TRBJ1-1; 8 bases fit TRBD1. The CDR3 runs to 16 residues. V gave up 2 bases and J gave up 5 bases; unmatched junction bases: 11. The germline CDR1 and CDR2 sequences are SGHRS and YFSETQ. The CDR3 is CASSFSPGGVGTEAFF. The CDR3 bases are TGCGCCAGCAGCTTCTCGCCAGGGGGCGTGGGTACTGAAGCTTTCTTT.

This clonotype was found many times. CDR3 DNA: TGTGCCAGCAGCATGGGACAGGGTTACAATGAGCAGTTCTTC. It is translated as CASSMGQGYNEQFF. The chain recombines TRBV12-3 or TRBV12-4 with TRBJ2-1, with TRBD1 matching over 9 bases. The CDR3 consists of 14 residues. With V trimmed by 6 bases and J by 4 bases, 4 bases remained unmatched.

This clonotype appeared many times. This chain links TRBV5-1 with TRBJ1-2; a possible D gene is TRBD1 (5 bases). Looked up from germline, CDR1 is SGHRS and CDR2 is YFSETQ. This CDR3 is built from 17 residues. Deletions cut 1 base from V and 1 base from J, with 17 bases between. The CDR3 loop is CASSLLQGTLNNYGYTF. CDR3 bases: TGCGCCAGCAGCTTGTTGCAGGGCACTTTAAATAACTATGGCTACACCTTC.

V is TRBV4-1 and J is TRBJ1-1; 8 bases fit TRBD1. Per the germline V gene, CDR1 is MGHRA and CDR2 is YSYEKL. This CDR3 has 16 amino acids. The trim removed 5 bases at V and 4 bases at J, leaving 12 bases unmatched. The CDR3 DNA reads as TGCGCCAGCAGCTCACACCGGGACAGGAGACTCACTGAAGCTTTCTTT. Encoded protein: CASSSHRDRRLTEAFF.

This clonotype appeared many times. This chain connects TRBV5-5 to TRBJ2-1; D remains ambiguous. The CDR3 consists of 12 residues. Germline CDR1 SGHKS, CDR2 YYEKEE (reference sequence). Trimming removed 4 bases from V and 9 bases from J, with 11 bases in between. The CDR3: CASSPIGSEQFF. CDR3 DNA: TGTGCCAGCAGCCCGATAGGTAGTGAGCAGTTCTTC.

This clonotype was observed many times. This CDR3 reads CASSPKSGTGGYEQYF. The CDR3 DNA reads as TGTGCCAGCTCACCTAAGTCCGGGACAGGGGGTTACGAGCAGTACTTC. The chain recombines TRBV18 with TRBJ2-7; 11 nucleotides agree with TRBD1. Germline CDR1 and CDR2: KGHSH and LQKENI. This CDR3 comprises 16 residues. The V gene end was trimmed by 3 bases and the J gene end by 4 bases; junction bases not matched to a gene: 8.

This clonotype was counted between two and nine times. The chain is built from TRBV5-1 and TRBJ2-5; either TRBD1 or TRBD2 may supply D (5 bases each). The germline V gene encodes CDR1 SGHRS and CDR2 YFSETQ. The CDR3 sequence is 14 residues long. Between the trimmed V and J ends, which lost 1 base and 0 bases, there was a span of 7 bases. CDR3 sequence reads: CASSLRGHQETQYF. The DNA for the CDR3 is TGCGCCAGCAGCTTGAGGGGACACCAAGAGACCCAGTACTTC.

The chain joins TRBV27 to TRBJ1-5, with D possibly matching TRBD1 (5 bases). This CDR3 spans 15 amino acids. Trimming took off 4 bases at V and 2 bases at J, with 12 bases between the two ends. Germline V gene sequence: CDR1 MNHEY, CDR2 SMNVEV (reference sequence). Here the CDR3 reads CASSSRRVGNQPQHF. The CDR3 bases are TGTGCCAGCAGTTCACGCAGGGTTGGCAATCAGCCCCAGCATTTT.

The genes are TRBV6-1 and TRBJ2-1, with 8 positions matching TRBD2. In germline, CDR1 is MNHNS, CDR2 SASEGT. V shed 6 bases, J shed 2 bases, and the junction held 6 bases outside the gene matches. The length of the CDR3 is 15 residues. The CDR3 sequence is CASSRRRGAYNEQFF. Here the CDR3 DNA reads TGTGCCAGCAGCCGACGGCGGGGGGCCTACAATGAGCAGTTCTTC.

This clonotype was observed many times. This sequence joins TRBV27 and TRBJ1-2; 7 bases agree with TRBD1. CDR3 length: 13 residues. Per the germline V gene, CDR1 is MNHEY and CDR2 is SMNVEV (reference sequence). V lost 2 bases to trimming and J lost 7 bases; unmatched junction nucleotides: 4. CDR3 in DNA: TGTGCCAGCAGTTTAAGACAGGGTCTTGGCTACACCTTC. It yields the protein CASSLRQGLGYTF.

This clonotype was picked up a small number of times. The J gene is TRBJ1-1, the V gene TRBV6-5, with a tentative D call TRBD1 (6 bases). Germline-derived CDR1 and CDR2 are MNHEY and SVGAGI. The V and J ends lost 0 bases and 3 bases respectively, with 8 bases between them. This CDR3 is built from 14 residues. CDR3 nucleotide sequence: TGTGCCAGCAGTTACTCAGGGGGGGACACTGAAGCTTTCTTT. Protein product: CASSYSGGDTEAFF.